The clone carrying this TCR beta chain has only a few counts. This record belongs to a study of cytomegalovirus exposure and HLA in healthy donors. The PCR had 60 Vbeta and 13 Jbeta primers. Libraries were prepared by immunoSEQ multiplex PCR; TCRdb keeps only in-frame clonotypes and omits some of them. The sample has fewer than 200,000 clones; approximately 9.5% are singletons. This clonotype originated in a woman younger than 45 in good health and CMV-seropositive. Sequencing input: PBMCs.

CDR3 DNA: TGTGCCTGGAGTGTAGGCGGGAGTAACATTCAGTACTTC. This gives the protein CAWSVGGSNIQYF. The chain carries TRBV30 and TRBJ2-4; 7 bases map to TRBD2. Germline V gene sequence: CDR1 GTSNPN, CDR2 SVGIG (reference sequence). The CDR3 contains 13 residues. The J segment lost 7 bases and the V segment lost 0 bases, leaving 3 bases of the junction unmatched.